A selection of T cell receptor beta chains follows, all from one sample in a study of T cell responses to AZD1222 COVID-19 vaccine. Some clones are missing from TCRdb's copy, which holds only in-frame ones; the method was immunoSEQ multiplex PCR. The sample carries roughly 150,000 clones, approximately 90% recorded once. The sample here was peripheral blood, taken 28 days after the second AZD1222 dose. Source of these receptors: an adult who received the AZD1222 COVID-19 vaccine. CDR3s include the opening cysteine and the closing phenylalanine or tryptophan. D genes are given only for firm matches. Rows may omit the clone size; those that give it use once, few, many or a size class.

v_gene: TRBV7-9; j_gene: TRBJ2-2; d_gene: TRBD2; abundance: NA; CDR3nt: TGTGCCAGCAGCCCAGGGACTAGCGGAGGTACCGGGGAGCTGTTTTTT; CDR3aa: CASSPGTSGGTGELFF
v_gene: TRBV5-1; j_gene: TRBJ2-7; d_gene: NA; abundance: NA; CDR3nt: TGCGCCAGCAGCCCTCTTGAGCTTCTCGAGCAGTACTTC; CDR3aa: CASSPLELLEQYF
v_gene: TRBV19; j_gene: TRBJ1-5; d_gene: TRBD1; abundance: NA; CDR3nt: TGTGCCAGTAGGAAGGGACAGGCCTCCAATCAGCCCCAGCATTTT; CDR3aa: CASRKGQASNQPQHF
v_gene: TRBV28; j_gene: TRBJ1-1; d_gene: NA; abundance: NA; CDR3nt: TGTGCCAGCAGCCGGCGCATTGAAGCTTTCTTT; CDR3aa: CASSRRIEAFF
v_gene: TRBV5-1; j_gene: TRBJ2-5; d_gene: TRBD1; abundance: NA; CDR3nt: TGCGCCAGCAGCCTTGGCAGGGGGCTACAAAAGACCCAGTACTTC; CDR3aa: CASSLGRGLQKTQYF
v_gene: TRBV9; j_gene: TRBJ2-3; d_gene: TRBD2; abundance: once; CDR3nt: TGTGCCAGCAGCGTCCTAGCGGGGACAGATACGCAGTATTTT; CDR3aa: CASSVLAGTDTQYF
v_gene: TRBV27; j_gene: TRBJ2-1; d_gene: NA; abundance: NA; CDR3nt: TGTGCCAGCAGTTTAGACAGTTACAATGAGCAGTTCTTC; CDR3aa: CASSLDSYNEQFF
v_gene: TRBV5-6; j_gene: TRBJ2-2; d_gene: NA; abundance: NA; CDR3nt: TGTGCCAGCAGCTTGGGCGCGGACACCGGGGAGCTGTTTTTT; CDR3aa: CASSLGADTGELFF
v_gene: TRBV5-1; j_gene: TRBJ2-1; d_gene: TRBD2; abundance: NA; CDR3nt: TGCGCCAGCAGCTTGCCTAGCGGGATAATCAATGAGCAGTTCTTC; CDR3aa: CASSLPSGIINEQFF
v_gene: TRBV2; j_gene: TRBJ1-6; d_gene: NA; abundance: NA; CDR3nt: TGTGCCAGCAGTGCGGAAAGTCCAAGGGGTAATTCACCCCTCCACTTT; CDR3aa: CASSAESPRGNSPLHF
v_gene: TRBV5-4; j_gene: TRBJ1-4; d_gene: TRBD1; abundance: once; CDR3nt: TGTGCCAGCAGCCCTACAGGGGGCGCGGGAGATGAAAAACTGTTTTTT; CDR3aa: CASSPTGGAGDEKLFF
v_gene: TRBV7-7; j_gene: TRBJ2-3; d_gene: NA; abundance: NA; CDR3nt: TGTGCCAGCAGCCTTTCCCGGTTAAATACGCAGTATTTT; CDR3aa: CASSLSRLNTQYF
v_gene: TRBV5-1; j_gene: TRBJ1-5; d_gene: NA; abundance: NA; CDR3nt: TGCGCCAGCAGCTTGGGTGGGTATAGCAATCAGCCCCAGCATTTT; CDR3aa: CASSLGGYSNQPQHF
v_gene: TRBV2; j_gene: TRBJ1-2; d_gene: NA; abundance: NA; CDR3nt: TGTGCCCGAAACAGGGTCAACTATGGCTACACCTTC; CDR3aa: CARNRVNYGYTF
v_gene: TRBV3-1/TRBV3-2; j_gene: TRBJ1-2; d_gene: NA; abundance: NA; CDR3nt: TGTGCCAGCAGCCATAGGGACTTGACTGGCTACACCTTC; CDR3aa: CASSHRDLTGYTF
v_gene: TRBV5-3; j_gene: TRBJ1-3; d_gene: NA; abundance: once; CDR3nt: TGTGCCAGAAGGGCCTTCGGAGGCACCATATATTTT; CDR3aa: CARRAFGGTIYF
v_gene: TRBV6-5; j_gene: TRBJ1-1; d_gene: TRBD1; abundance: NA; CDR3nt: TGTGCCAGCAGCCAAGCCCGGGACAGTAGTATGCCTTTCTTT; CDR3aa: CASSQARDSSMPFF
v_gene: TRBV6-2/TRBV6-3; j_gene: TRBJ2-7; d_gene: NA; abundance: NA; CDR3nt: TGTGCCAGCAGTTACTCCCCAAGACCACGGAGACAGATTCAGCAGTACTTC; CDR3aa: CASSYSPRPRRQIQQYF
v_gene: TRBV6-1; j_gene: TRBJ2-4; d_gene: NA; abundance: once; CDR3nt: TGTGCCAGCAGTGAATATAACTCCCAGGAAGCCAAAAACATTCAGTACTTC; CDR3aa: CASSEYNSQEAKNIQYF
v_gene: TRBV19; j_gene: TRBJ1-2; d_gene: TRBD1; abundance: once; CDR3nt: TGTGCCAGTAGTGCTCGGGACAGTTTCTACACCTTC; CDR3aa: CASSARDSFYTF
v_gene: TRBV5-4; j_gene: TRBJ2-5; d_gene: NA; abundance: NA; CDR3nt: TGTGCCAGCAGCTTCCTCACCCAAGGAGAGACCCAGTACTTC; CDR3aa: CASSFLTQGETQYF
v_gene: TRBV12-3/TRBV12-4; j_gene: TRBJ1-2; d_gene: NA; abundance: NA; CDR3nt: TGTGCCAGCAGTCTCCGGGCTCGGGGCTACACCTTC; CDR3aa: CASSLRARGYTF
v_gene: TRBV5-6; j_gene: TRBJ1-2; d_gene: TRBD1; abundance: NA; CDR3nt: TGTGCCAGCAGCTGGGGGACAGGGGCTAACTATGGCTACACCTTC; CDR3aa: CASSWGTGANYGYTF
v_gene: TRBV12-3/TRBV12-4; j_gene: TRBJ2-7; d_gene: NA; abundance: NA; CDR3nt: TGTGCCAGCAGGGCCCAGAAGCACGAGCAGTACTTC; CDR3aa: CASRAQKHEQYF
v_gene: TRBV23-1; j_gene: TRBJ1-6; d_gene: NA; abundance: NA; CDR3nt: TGCGCCAGCAGTCAAAAGGTCTGTAATTCACCCCTCCACTTT; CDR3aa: CASSQKVCNSPLHF
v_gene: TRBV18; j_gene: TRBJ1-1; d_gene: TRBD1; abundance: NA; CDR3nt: TGTGCCAGCTCACCCGGCACAGGGGAGGTTACTGAAGCTTTCTTT; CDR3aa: CASSPGTGEVTEAFF
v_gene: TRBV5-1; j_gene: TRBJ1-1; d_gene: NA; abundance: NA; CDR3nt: TGCGCCAGCAGCTTCGGGACATATGGCGAAGCTTTCTTT; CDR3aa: CASSFGTYGEAFF
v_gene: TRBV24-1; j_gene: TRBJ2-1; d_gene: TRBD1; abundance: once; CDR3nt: TGTGCCACCAGTGATCGTGGGACAGGCCCTAACAATGAGCAGTTCTTC; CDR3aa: CATSDRGTGPNNEQFF
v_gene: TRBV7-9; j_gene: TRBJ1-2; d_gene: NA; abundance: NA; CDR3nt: TGTGCCAGCAGTCAGGTGGACTATGGCTACACCTTC; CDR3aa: CASSQVDYGYTF
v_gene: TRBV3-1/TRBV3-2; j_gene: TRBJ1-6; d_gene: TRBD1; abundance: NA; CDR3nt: TGTGCCAGCAGCCAAGGGGGACAGCTATATAATTCACCCCTCCACTTT; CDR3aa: CASSQGGQLYNSPLHF
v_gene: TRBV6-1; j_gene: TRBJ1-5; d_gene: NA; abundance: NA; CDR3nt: TGTGCCAGCAGTGAGGCGTGGGGTAGCAATCAGCCCCAGCATTTT; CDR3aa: CASSEAWGSNQPQHF
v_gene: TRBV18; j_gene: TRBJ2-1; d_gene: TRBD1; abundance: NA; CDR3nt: TGTGCCAGCTCACTCTCCGGGACAGGGTACAATGAGCAGTTCTTC; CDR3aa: CASSLSGTGYNEQFF
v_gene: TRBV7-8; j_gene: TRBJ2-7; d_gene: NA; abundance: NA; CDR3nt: TGTGCCAGCAGCTCACATGGGGGACGAGGCTACGAGCAGTACTTC; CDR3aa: CASSSHGGRGYEQYF
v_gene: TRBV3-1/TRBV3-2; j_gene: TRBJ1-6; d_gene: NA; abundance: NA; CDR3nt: TGTGCCAGCAGCCAAGTCGTGGCGGAAAATTCACCCCTCCACTTT; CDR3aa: CASSQVVAENSPLHF
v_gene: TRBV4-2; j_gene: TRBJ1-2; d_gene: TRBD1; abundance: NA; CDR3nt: TGTGCCAGCAGCCAGGGACAGGGGACAATCTATGGCTACACCTTC; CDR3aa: CASSQGQGTIYGYTF
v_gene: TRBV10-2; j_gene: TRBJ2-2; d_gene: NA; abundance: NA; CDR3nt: TGCGCCAGCATGTGGACGGGGGCGAACACCGGGGAGCTGTTTTTT; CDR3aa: CASMWTGANTGELFF
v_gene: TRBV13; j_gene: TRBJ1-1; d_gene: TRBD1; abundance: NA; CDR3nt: TGTGCCAGCAGCTCCGGGACAGATCTAAACACTGAAGCTTTCTTT; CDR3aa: CASSSGTDLNTEAFF
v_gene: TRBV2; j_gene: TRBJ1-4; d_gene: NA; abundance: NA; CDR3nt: TGTGCCAGCAGAGGAGACAGGCGTAGTGAAAAACTGTTTTTT; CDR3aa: CASRGDRRSEKLFF
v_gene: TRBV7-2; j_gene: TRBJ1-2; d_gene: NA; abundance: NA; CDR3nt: TGTGCCAGCAGCTACGACAGGAACTATGGCTACACCTTC; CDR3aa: CASSYDRNYGYTF
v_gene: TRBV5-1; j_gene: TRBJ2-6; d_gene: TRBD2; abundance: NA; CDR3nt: TGCGCCAGCAGCCCCAGGGGACTAGCCCACTCTGGGGCCAACGTCCTGACTTTC; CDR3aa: CASSPRGLAHSGANVLTF